These 31 T cell receptor beta chains were sequenced from one sample in a study of patients and donors after allogeneic stem cell transplantation. Each CDR3 protein gets one entry after TCRdb re-called the RT-PCR reads with MiXCR. The repertoire has 150,000 to 200,000 distinct CDR3 sequences, 30% of them found once; the top ten carry about 3.3%. Sequencing was done on a sample of blood, either unsorted or a sorted T cell fraction (not recorded which). These receptors were taken from a human donor who was either an allogeneic HSCT recipient or a stem cell or donor lymphocyte infusion donor (not recorded which). It is not recorded whose cells these are; they may come from a transplant donor.

This chain connects TRBV5-1 to TRBJ1-1; D is unresolved. The length of the CDR3 is 13 residues. The germline CDR1 and CDR2 sequences are SGHRS and YFSETQ. V lost 2 bases and J lost 3, with 8 bases in between. CDR3 bases: TGCGCCAGCAGCTTAAAGGGAGACACTGAAGCTTTCTTT. Protein: CASSLKGDTEAFF.

This clonotype was found a few times. V gene TRBV7-9 combines with J gene TRBJ2-1; no definite D call. V shed 1 base and J shed 1 base, with 8 bases lying between them. In germline, CDR1 is SEHNR, CDR2 FQNEAQ (reference sequence). CDR3 length: 15 amino acids. The CDR3 DNA reads as TGTGCCAGCAGCTTAGTCTTGAAATCCTACAATGAGCAGTTCTTC. Amino acid sequence: CASSLVLKSYNEQFF.

The V and J genes are TRBV6-5 and TRBJ2-3; possible D gene TRBD2, 6 bases. The CDR3 length is 16 residues. CDR1 MNHEY and CDR2 SVGAGI come from the germline V gene. The V end was cut by 2 bases, the J end by 2 bases, with 14 bases between. CDR3 protein: CASSYAARGHTDTQYF. For the CDR3, the DNA is TGTGCCAGCAGTTACGCGGCGCGGGGCCACACAGATACGCAGTATTTT.

This clonotype was recorded only once. V gene TRBV6-2 or TRBV6-3 combines with J gene TRBJ2-1; D unresolved. This CDR3 is 13 amino acids long. V was trimmed by 7 bases and J by 6 bases, leaving 13 bases between them. The germline V gene encodes CDR1 MNHEY and CDR2 SVGEGT. This CDR3 is CASTPNLGNEQFF. The CDR3 bases are TGTGCCAGCACCCCAAACCTGGGCAATGAGCAGTTCTTC.

This clonotype was seen only a few times. The chain uses TRBV29-1 and TRBJ2-2, with 9 bases lining up with TRBD2. With V trimmed by 5 bases and J by 5 bases, 12 bases remained unmatched. Looked up from germline, CDR1 is SQVTM and CDR2 is ANQGSEA. The CDR3 extends over 16 amino acids. As DNA, the CDR3 is TGCAGCGTTCGACGTAGCGGGAGAGTGGGGACCGGGGAGCTGTTTTTT. Translating it yields CSVRRSGRVGTGELFF.

This clonotype was detected only a few times. DNA for the CDR3: TGTGCCAGCAGTGAATCAGGGTTCGGGGAGCTGTTTTTT. This translates into CASSESGFGELFF. This chain joins TRBV25-1 and TRBJ2-2, with a tentative D call TRBD1 (5 bases). The CDR3 is 13 residues long. V shed 1 base and J shed 7 bases, with 7 bases lying between them. From germline, CDR1 is MGHDK and CDR2 SYGVNS.

At least ten counts were recorded for this clonotype. V usage is TRBV9 and J usage is TRBJ1-2, with D unresolved. The ends were cut back, 3 bases at V and 4 bases at J, with 10 bases in the middle. Per germline, CDR1 SGDLS and CDR2 YYNGEE. This CDR3 has 13 amino acids. In DNA, the CDR3 is TGTGCCAGCAGCGACGAAGCACGCTATGGCTACACCTTC. Protein product: CASSDEARYGYTF.

This clonotype was seen a few times. The chain links TRBV2 to TRBJ2-7, with 8 bases that match TRBD1. Germline CDR1 and CDR2: SNHLY and FYNNEI. With V trimmed by 8 bases and J by 4 bases, 7 bases remained unmatched. CDR3 size: 13 residues. The CDR3 reads CASEETGVYEQYF. In DNA, the CDR3 is TGTGCCAGCGAGGAGACAGGGGTTTACGAGCAGTACTTC.

The sample holds a few counts of this clonotype. J is TRBJ1-1 and V is TRBV29-1; 7 bases are a match to TRBD1. With V trimmed by 7 bases and J by 0 bases, 5 bases remained unmatched. The CDR3 has 13 amino acids. CDR1 and CDR2 (germline): SQVTM, ANQGSEA. CDR3 nucleotide sequence: TGCAGCGGGCAGGGACAGATGAACACTGAAGCTTTCTTT. This translates into CSGQGQMNTEAFF.

This clonotype has ten or more counts. The chain carries TRBV6-5 and TRBJ1-6, with 8 bases that match TRBD1. The V gene's germline CDR1 is MNHEY and CDR2 SVGAGI. Trimming removed 0 bases from V and 7 bases from J; junction bases left unmatched: 8. The CDR3 has 17 residues. In nucleotides, the CDR3 is TGTGCCAGCAGTTACTCGATTTGGACAGGGCAGAATTCACCCCTCCACTTT. This translates into CASSYSIWTGQNSPLHF.

The V and J genes are TRBV29-1 and TRBJ2-1; the match to TRBD2 covers 11 bases. Germline values: CDR1 SQVTM, CDR2 ANQGSEA. The CDR3 contains 16 residues. Germline trimming cut 3 bases from V and 1 base from J; bases unmatched to any gene: 5. CDR3: CSVDLAGGFSYNEQFF. Here the CDR3 DNA reads TGCAGCGTTGATCTAGCGGGAGGTTTTTCCTACAATGAGCAGTTCTTC.

V gene TRBV12-3 or TRBV12-4 combines with J gene TRBJ1-1; D is unclear. Trimming left V 6 bases short and J 4 bases short, with 9 bases between. The CDR3 is made up of 12 amino acids. The CDR3 coding sequence is TGTGCCAGCAGCCACCTCGTCACTGAAGCTTTCTTT. It translates to CASSHLVTEAFF.

The V gene is TRBV4-3, the J gene TRBJ1-2, with a possible D match to TRBD1 (5 bases). Trimming removed 1 base from V and 3 bases from J, with 9 bases in between. Germline assignment: CDR1 LGHNA and CDR2 YSLEER. The CDR3 runs 14 residues. CDR3 nucleotide sequence: TGCGCCAGCAGCCAAGGTTGGGGGTACTATGGCTACACCTTC. Translation: CASSQGWGYYGYTF.

This clonotype was observed a handful of times. The rearrangement links TRBV6-5 to TRBJ2-7, with TRBD2 identical over 16 bases. Looked up from germline, CDR1 is MNHEY and CDR2 is SVGAGI. Trimming at V came to 5 bases and at J to 0 bases, leaving 10 bases not matched to a gene. This CDR3 has 19 residues. The CDR3 sequence: CASSRMGLAGGQSSYEQYF. CDR3 bases: TGTGCCAGCAGTCGTATGGGACTAGCGGGAGGGCAGAGCTCCTACGAGCAGTACTTC.

V and J are TRBV5-5 and TRBJ1-6; 7 bases are a match to TRBD1. After removal of 2 bases from V and 7 bases from J, the junction contained 15 bases not matched to a gene. Germline V gives CDR1 SGHKS, CDR2 YYEKEE (reference sequence). The length of the CDR3 is 18 residues. CDR3 DNA sequence: TGTGCCAGCAGCTTACGGACAGGAGTTTCTCAAGGAAATTCACCCCTCCACTTT. As protein: CASSLRTGVSQGNSPLHF.

This clonotype came up a few times. V and J are TRBV7-8 and TRBJ1-1, with no clear D. The V gene's germline CDR1 is SGHVS and CDR2 FQNEAQ. The CDR3 covers 13 residues. V lost 4 bases and J lost 5, with 11 bases in between. The CDR3 nucleotides read TGTGCCAGCAGCTCCCCGTACATGACTGAAGCTTTCTTT. Protein sequence: CASSSPYMTEAFF.

This clonotype was seen many times. The chain uses TRBV5-1 and TRBJ1-1, with 9 bases identical to TRBD1. V lost 1 base, J lost 3 bases, and 4 bases stayed unmatched. This CDR3 comprises 15 residues. CDR1 and CDR2 from the germline V gene are SGHRS and YFSETQ. CDR3 DNA: TGCGCCAGCAGCTTGCGGGACAGGGCTCACACTGAAGCTTTCTTT. As protein: CASSLRDRAHTEAFF.

This chain links TRBV10-3 with TRBJ2-7; weak D call: TRBD1 (6 bases). CDR1 ENHRY and CDR2 SYGVKD come from the germline V gene. The CDR3 extends over 15 amino acids. Trimming cost V 3 bases and J 1 base, with 13 bases left between them. The CDR3 protein is CAISDKGDGSYEQYF. The CDR3 DNA reads as TGTGCCATCAGTGACAAGGGGGACGGGTCCTACGAGCAGTACTTC.

This clonotype was detected a few times. J is TRBJ2-3 and V is TRBV5-1, with 8 bases fitting TRBD1. Germline V gene lookup returns CDR1 SGHRS and CDR2 YFSETQ. J lost 4 bases, V lost 4 bases, and 5 bases had no gene match. The CDR3 covers 14 residues. Here the CDR3 DNA reads TGCGCCAGCAGCACTGGACAGGGCGCAGATACGCAGTATTTT. This translates into CASSTGQGADTQYF. The entire variable domain, with the rest obtained from reference TRBV5-1 and TRBJ2-3, is as follows: KAGVTQTPRYLIKTRGQQVTLSCSPISGHRSVSWYQQTPGQGLQFLFEYFSETQRNKGNFPGRFSGRQFSNSRSEMNVSTLELGDSALYLCASSTGQGADTQYFGPGTRLTVL.

This clonotype turned up a few times. CDR3 nucleotides: TGTGCCAGCTCACCTGGACTAGCGGGTACAGATACGCAGTATTTT. Translation: CASSPGLAGTDTQYF. The chain couples TRBV18 to TRBJ2-3; 11 positions agree with TRBD2. Trimming removed 3 bases from V and 3 bases from J; junction bases left unmatched: 2. Looked up from germline, CDR1 is KGHSH and CDR2 is LQKENI. The CDR3 is 15 residues long.

The V and J genes are TRBV12-3 or TRBV12-4 and TRBJ2-4; D assignment may be TRBD1 or TRBD2 (6 bases each). Trimming took 6 bases from V and 8 from J, leaving 11 bases between them. The CDR3 covers 12 residues. The CDR3 loop reads CASRPGGYIQYF. The CDR3 DNA sequence: TGTGCCAGCAGACCCGGGGGCTACATTCAGTACTTC.

This clonotype was seen more than once but under ten times. This rearrangement joins TRBV6-5 to TRBJ2-7; D is undetermined. CDR3 size: 14 residues. With 6 bases removed from V and 3 bases from J, the gap between germline ends came to 15 bases. Germline CDR1 MNHEY, CDR2 SVGAGI. CDR3 residues: CASSRGPTDYEQYF. The CDR3 DNA is TGTGCCAGCAGCCGCGGACCTACTGACTACGAGCAGTACTTC.

The chain couples TRBV4-3 to TRBJ1-2; no clear D. CDR3 length equals 14 residues. Trimming pared 0 bases from V and 1 base from J, leaving 6 bases between. The germline V gene encodes CDR1 LGHNA and CDR2 YSLEER. The CDR3 bases are TGCGCCAGCAGCCAAGAGAGGATTAACTATGGCTACACCTTC. This sequence encodes CASSQERINYGYTF.

The V and J genes are TRBV5-1 and TRBJ1-5, with D possibly matching TRBD1 (5 bases). CDR1 is SGHRS and CDR2 is YFSETQ in the germline V gene. The ends were cut back, 1 base at V and 3 bases at J, with 11 bases in the middle. The CDR3 length is 15 residues. The CDR3 DNA reads as TGCGCCAGCAGCTTGTCGGCACAGGCCAATCAGCCCCAGCATTTT. Residues: CASSLSAQANQPQHF.

The V gene is TRBV6-6, the J gene TRBJ1-2; D unclear. Germline-derived CDR1 and CDR2 are MNHNY and SVGAGI (reference sequence). V was shortened by 0 bases and J by 3 bases, with 20 bases between the two germline ends. This CDR3 is 18 amino acids long. This CDR3 reads CASSYSAHSEWNYYGYTF. The CDR3 bases are TGTGCCAGCAGTTACTCCGCCCATTCCGAATGGAACTACTATGGCTACACCTTC.

This clonotype showed up just a few times. This chain joins TRBV3-1 and TRBJ2-2; D call uncertain. Trimming removed 3 bases at V and 3 bases at J, with 2 bases between. This CDR3 contains 12 residues. In germline, CDR1 is LGHDT, CDR2 YNNKEL (reference sequence). CDR3 nucleotides: TGTGCCAGCAGCCATTACACCGGGGAGCTGTTTTTT. This codes for CASSHYTGELFF.

This clonotype was seen more than once but under ten times. The gene calls are TRBV4-1 and TRBJ2-1; 9 bases line up with TRBD2. Unmatched junction bases numbered 5, after V lost 2 bases and J lost 3 bases. The CDR3 runs to 16 residues. Germline CDR1 reads MGHRA; CDR2 reads YSYEKL. As DNA, the CDR3 is TGCGCCAGCAGCCAATTTGGACTAGCGTACTACAATGAGCAGTTCTTC. Residues: CASSQFGLAYYNEQFF.

The gene calls are TRBV7-9 and TRBJ2-7; TRBD1 matches at 10 bases. The CDR3 extends over 15 amino acids. From germline, CDR1 is SEHNR and CDR2 FQNEAQ (reference sequence). The J segment lost 5 bases and the V segment lost 5 bases, leaving 9 bases of the junction unmatched. The CDR3 loop reads CASSLNDRGLNEQYF. The CDR3 coding sequence is TGTGCCAGCAGCCTAAACGACAGGGGGCTGAACGAGCAGTACTTC.

The V and J genes are TRBV6-5 and TRBJ2-7; 8 positions agree with TRBD2. The CDR3 runs to 13 residues. Germline lookup yields CDR1 MNHEY and CDR2 SVGAGI. V was clipped by 5 bases and J by 0 bases; unmatched bases: 0. The CDR3 spells CASSTSGSYEQYF. CDR3 coding DNA: TGTGCCAGCAGTACTAGCGGCTCCTACGAGCAGTACTTC.

The chain recombines TRBV4-2 with TRBJ2-7; 10 nucleotides match TRBD2. The CDR3 contains 17 residues. Germline trimming cut 0 bases from V and 3 bases from J; bases unmatched to any gene: 8. The germline gives CDR1 LGHNA, CDR2 YNFKEQ. This CDR3 reads CASSQDFPSGSIYEQYF. The CDR3 nucleotides are TGTGCCAGCAGCCAAGATTTTCCTAGCGGGAGTATCTACGAGCAGTACTTC.

In its sample, this clonotype was seen many times. J is TRBJ1-5 and V is TRBV15, with D perhaps matching TRBD1 (5 bases). The CDR3 contains 13 residues. The germline CDR1 and CDR2 sequences are LNHNV and YYDKDF (reference sequence). V lost 5 bases and J 7 bases, leaving 12 bases between the germline ends. CDR3 amino acids: CATSGGIGQPQHF. In DNA, the CDR3 is TGTGCCACCAGCGGGGGAATAGGGCAGCCCCAGCATTTT.